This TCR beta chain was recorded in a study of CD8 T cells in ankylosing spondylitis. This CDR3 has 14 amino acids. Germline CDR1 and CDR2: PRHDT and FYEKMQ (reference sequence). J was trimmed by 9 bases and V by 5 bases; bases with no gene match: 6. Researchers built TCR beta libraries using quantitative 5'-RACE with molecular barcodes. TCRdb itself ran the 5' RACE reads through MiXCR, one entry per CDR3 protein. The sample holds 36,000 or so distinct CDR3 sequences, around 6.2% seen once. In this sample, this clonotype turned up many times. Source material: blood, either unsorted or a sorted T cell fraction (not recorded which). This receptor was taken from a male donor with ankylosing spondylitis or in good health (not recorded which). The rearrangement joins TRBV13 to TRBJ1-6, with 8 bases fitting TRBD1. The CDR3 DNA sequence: TGTGCCAGCAGCCGGGGGACAGGAGGTTCACCCCTCCACTTT. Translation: CASSRGTGGSPLHF.